The present T cell receptor beta chain was sequenced within a study of T cell repertoires in cytomegalovirus infection. This clonotype was counted once. Its antigen is currently unknown. TCRdb re-called the reads through MiXCR, storing one row per CDR3 protein. The sample lists under 130,000 distinct CDR3 sequences, roughly 40% occurring once. Germline V lookup: CDR1 SGHAT, CDR2 FQNNGV. The CDR3 is 17 amino acids. The ends lost 3 bases at V and 5 bases at J; junction bases unmatched: 6. This clonotype was sampled from a human donor in good health (CMV status not recorded). Some clones in this sample may be carry-over from other donors' samples. This chain links TRBV11-2 with TRBJ2-3; the match to TRBD2 covers 15 bases. Specimen: CD8+ T cells from cultured PBMCs, collected from culture after CMV antigen stimulation. CDR3 in DNA: TGTGCCAGCAGCTTCGGACTAGCGGGGGGGCTGGGAGATACGCAGTATTTT. Translated: CASSFGLAGGLGDTQYF.